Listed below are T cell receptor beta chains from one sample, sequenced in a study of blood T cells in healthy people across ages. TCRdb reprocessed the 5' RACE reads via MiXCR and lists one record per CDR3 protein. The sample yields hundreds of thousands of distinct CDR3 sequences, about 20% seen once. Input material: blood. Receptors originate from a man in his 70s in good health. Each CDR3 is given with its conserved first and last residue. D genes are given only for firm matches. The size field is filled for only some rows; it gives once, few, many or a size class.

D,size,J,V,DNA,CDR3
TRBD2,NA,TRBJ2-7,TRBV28,TGTGCCAGCAGTTTTGTTGGGACTAGATCATCCTACGAGCAGTACTTC,CASSFVGTRSSYEQYF
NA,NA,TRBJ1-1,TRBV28,TGTGCCAGCGCAAGGGGGGAGTTCGGGACTGAAGCTTTCTTT,CASARGEFGTEAFF
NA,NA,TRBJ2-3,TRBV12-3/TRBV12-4,TGTGCCAGCAGCTCGACTAGGCAAAGCACAGATACGCAGTATTTT,CASSSTRQSTDTQYF
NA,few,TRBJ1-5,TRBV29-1,TGCAGCGTTGGGGACCAGTGGGGCAATCAGCACCAGCATTTT,CSVGDQWGNQHQHF
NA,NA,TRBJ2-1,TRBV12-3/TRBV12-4,TGTGCCAGCAGTTCCAAAATGGGGAATGAGCAGTTCTTC,CASSSKMGNEQFF
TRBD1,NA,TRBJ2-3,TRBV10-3,TGTGCCATCAGTGAGTCGAAAGTTTTCCAGGGGGAAACAGATACGCAGTATTTT,CAISESKVFQGETDTQYF
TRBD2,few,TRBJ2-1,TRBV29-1,TGCAGCGTTGACCCGACTAGCGGGTTGTACAATGAGCAGTTCTTC,CSVDPTSGLYNEQFF
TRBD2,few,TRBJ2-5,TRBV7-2,TGTGCCAGCAGCTTAGTGGGACTAGCGGGGGACGAGACCCAGTACTTC,CASSLVGLAGDETQYF
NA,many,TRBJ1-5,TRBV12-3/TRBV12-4,TGTGCCAGCAGTTTCGGGGGAAATCAGCCCCAGCATTTT,CASSFGGNQPQHF
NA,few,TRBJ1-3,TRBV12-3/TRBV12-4,TGTGCCAGCAGTCCGTTATCTGGAAACACCATATATTTT,CASSPLSGNTIYF
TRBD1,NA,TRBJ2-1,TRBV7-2,TGTGCCAGCACCCGGGACAGGGCAGACAATGAGCAGTTCTTC,CASTRDRADNEQFF
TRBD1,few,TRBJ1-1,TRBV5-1,TGCGCCAGCAGCGGGACGGACAGGGGGCTTACTGAAGCTTTCTTT,CASSGTDRGLTEAFF
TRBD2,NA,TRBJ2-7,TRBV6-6,TGTGCCAGCAGTTACGGAGCGGGGGGCCTCTCCTACGAGCAGTACTTC,CASSYGAGGLSYEQYF
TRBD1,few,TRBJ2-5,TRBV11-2,TGTGCCAGCAGCTTGATTGGGACAGAAAAAGAGACCCAGTACTTC,CASSLIGTEKETQYF
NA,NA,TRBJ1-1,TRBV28,TGTGCCAGCAGCCACCTCGGGGACACTGAAGCTTTCTTT,CASSHLGDTEAFF
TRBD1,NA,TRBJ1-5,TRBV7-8,TGTGCCAGCAGCTTAGAAACAGGGGGGGGTCAGCCCCAGCATTTT,CASSLETGGGQPQHF
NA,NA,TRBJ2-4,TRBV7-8,TGTGCCAGCAGCCCCCAATCGGGTTATGAAAACATTCAGTACTTC,CASSPQSGYENIQYF
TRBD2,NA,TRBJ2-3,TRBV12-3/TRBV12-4,TGTGCCAGCAGTAAGGGACTAGCGGGGATCACAGATACGCAGTATTTT,CASSKGLAGITDTQYF
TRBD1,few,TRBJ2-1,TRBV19,TGTGCCAGTAGTATAGGACAGGGCGGTGAGCAGTTCTTC,CASSIGQGGEQFF
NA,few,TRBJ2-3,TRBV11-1,TGTGCCAGCAGCTTATTCGGGTACCGACCAGATACGCAGTATTTT,CASSLFGYRPDTQYF
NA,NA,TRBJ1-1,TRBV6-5,TGTGCCAGCAGTCCCTACTACGAAACGAACACTGAAGCTTTCTTT,CASSPYYETNTEAFF
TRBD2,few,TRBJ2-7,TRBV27,TGTGCCAGCAGTTTATCGATAACTAGCGGATACGAGCAGTACTTC,CASSLSITSGYEQYF
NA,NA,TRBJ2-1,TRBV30,TGTGCCTGGAGTGCGGGTATGAACAATGAGCAGTTCTTC,CAWSAGMNNEQFF
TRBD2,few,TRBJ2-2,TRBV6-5,TGTGCCAGCAGTTCCCTAGCGGGGGACTCGAACACCGGGGAGCTGTTTTTT,CASSSLAGDSNTGELFF
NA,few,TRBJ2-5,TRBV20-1,TGCAGTGCTGGCAGGGGAGGGGTCGGCGAGACCCAGTACTTC,CSAGRGGVGETQYF
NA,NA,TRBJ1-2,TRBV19,TGTGCCAGTAAGGGGACTACCATTAACTATGGCTACACCTTC,CASKGTTINYGYTF
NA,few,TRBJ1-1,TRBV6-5,TGTGCCAGCAGCAATACGGGGGGCGCGTCCACTGAAGCTTTCTTT,CASSNTGGASTEAFF
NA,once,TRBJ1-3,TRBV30,TGTGCCTGGAGTTTACCAGGAAACACCATATATTTT,CAWSLPGNTIYF
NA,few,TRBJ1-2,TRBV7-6,TGTGCCAGCAGCTTATTCTATGGCTACACCTTC,CASSLFYGYTF
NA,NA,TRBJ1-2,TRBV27,TGTGCCAGCAGTTTGGCCAACAGCTATGGCTACACCTTC,CASSLANSYGYTF
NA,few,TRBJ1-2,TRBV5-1,TGCGCCAGCAGCTTGGAGTGGGTTAACTATGGCTACACCTTC,CASSLEWVNYGYTF
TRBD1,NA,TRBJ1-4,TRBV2,TGTGCCAGCAGTGAAAGGGGGCAACCTAATGAAAAACTGTTTTTT,CASSERGQPNEKLFF
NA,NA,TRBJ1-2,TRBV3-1,TGTGCCAGCAGCCAAGGGTTCAGTTCTAACTATGGCTACACCTTC,CASSQGFSSNYGYTF
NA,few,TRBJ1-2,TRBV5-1,TGCGCCGGGAGCCTTGACGGAGACTATGGCTACACCTTC,CAGSLDGDYGYTF
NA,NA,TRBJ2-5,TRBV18,TGTGCCAGCTCACCCACATACGGGACAAGGGAGACCCAGTACTTC,CASSPTYGTRETQYF
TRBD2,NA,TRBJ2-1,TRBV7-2,TGTGCCAGCAGGCTAAGCGGGAGGGCCTACAATGAGCAGTTCTTC,CASRLSGRAYNEQFF
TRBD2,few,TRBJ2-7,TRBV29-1,TGCAGCGTTGGTACAAGCGGGGACGAGCAGTACTTC,CSVGTSGDEQYF
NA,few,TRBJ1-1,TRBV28,TGTGCCAGCAGTTTGGCTTGGGACGAAGCTTTCTTT,CASSLAWDEAFF
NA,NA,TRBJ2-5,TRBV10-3,TGTGCCGTTGGTGGAGGGCCGGACGAGACCCAGTACTTC,CAVGGGPDETQYF
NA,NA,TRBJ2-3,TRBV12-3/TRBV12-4,TGTGCCAGCAGTTTAAGGTCTGCAGCACAAGATACGCAGTATTTT,CASSLRSAAQDTQYF
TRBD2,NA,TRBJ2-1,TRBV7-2,TGTGCCAGCAGCTTGAAGCGGGAGGGCCGCAATGAGCAGTTCTTC,CASSLKREGRNEQFF
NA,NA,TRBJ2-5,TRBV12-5,TGTGCTAGTGGTTTTAGGGCGGGAAATCAAGAGACCCAGTACTTC,CASGFRAGNQETQYF
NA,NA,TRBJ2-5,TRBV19,TGTGCCAGTAGCTTGGGACGGAGGCAGAAAGAGACCCAGTACTTC,CASSLGRRQKETQYF
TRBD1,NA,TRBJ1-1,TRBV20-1,TGCAGTGCTAGAGATCCCTTCCCGCGGGACAGGGGGCCCAGCACTGAAGCTTTCTTT,CSARDPFPRDRGPSTEAFF
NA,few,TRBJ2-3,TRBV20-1,TGCAGTGCTACCACGGACGGGGGGCGCACAGATACGCAGTATTTT,CSATTDGGRTDTQYF
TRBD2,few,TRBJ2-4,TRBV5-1,TGCGCCAGCAGCCCCCGAGTAGCGGGAAACGCTGACATTCAGTACTTC,CASSPRVAGNADIQYF
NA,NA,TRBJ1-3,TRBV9,TGTGCCAGCAGCGACCGGGACTTCAGCTCTGGAAACACCATATATTTT,CASSDRDFSSGNTIYF
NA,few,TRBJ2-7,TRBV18,TGTGCCAGCTCACCAGGGGCGGAAAACTACGAGCAGTACTTC,CASSPGAENYEQYF
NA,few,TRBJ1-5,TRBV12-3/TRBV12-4,TGTGCCAGCAGCTACGGGATTAGCAATCAGCCCCAGCATTTT,CASSYGISNQPQHF
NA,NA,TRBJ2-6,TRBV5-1,TGCGCCAGCAGCTTGGGCCAGGGAGGGGCCAACGTCCTGACTTTC,CASSLGQGGANVLTF
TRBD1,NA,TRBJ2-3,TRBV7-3,TGTGCCAGCAGCTCTAGACAGGGGTCAGATACGCAGTATTTT,CASSSRQGSDTQYF
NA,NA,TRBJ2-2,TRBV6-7,TGCCAAACGGACACCGGGGAGCTGTTTTTT,CQTDTGELFF
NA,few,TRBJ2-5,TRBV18,TGTGCCAGCTCACCACCGGCTCTTTGGGGGGAGACCCAGTACTTC,CASSPPALWGETQYF
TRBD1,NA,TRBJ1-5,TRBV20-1,TGCAGTGCTGTGACAGGGTCTGGCAATCAGCCCCAGCATTTT,CSAVTGSGNQPQHF
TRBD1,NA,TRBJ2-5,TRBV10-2,TGCGCCAGCAGTGAGTCCAGGACAGGGGGTGAGACCCAGTACTTC,CASSESRTGGETQYF
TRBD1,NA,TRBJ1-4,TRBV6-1,TGTGCCAGCACCCTGGACAGGGGAGAAGAAAAACTGTTTTTT,CASTLDRGEEKLFF
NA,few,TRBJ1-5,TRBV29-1,TGCAGCGTTAAAAATAGCAATCAGCCCCAGCATTTT,CSVKNSNQPQHF
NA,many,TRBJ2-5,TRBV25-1,TGTGCCAGCAGTAGGAGGAGAAGGGGTGGAGAGACCCAGTACTTC,CASSRRRRGGETQYF